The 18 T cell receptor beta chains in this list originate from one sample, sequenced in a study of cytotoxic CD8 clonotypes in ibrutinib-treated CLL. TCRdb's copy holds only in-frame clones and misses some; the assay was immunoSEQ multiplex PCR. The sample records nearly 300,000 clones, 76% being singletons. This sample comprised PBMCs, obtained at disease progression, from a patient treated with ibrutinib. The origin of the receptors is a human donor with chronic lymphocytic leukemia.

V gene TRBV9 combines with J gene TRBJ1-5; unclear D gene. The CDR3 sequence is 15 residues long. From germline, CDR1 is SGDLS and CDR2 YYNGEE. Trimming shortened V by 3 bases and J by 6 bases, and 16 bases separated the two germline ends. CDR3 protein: CASSAGETWGQPQHF. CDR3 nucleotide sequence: TGTGCCAGCAGCGCCGGGGAGACCTGGGGTCAGCCCCAGCATTTT.

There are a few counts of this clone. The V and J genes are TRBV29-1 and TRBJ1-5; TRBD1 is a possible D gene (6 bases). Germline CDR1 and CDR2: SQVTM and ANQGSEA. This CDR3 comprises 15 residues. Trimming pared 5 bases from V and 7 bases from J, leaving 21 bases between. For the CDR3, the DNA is TGCAGCGTTACCGCCGATGACAGGCTGGGACAGCCCCAGCATTTT. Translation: CSVTADDRLGQPQHF.

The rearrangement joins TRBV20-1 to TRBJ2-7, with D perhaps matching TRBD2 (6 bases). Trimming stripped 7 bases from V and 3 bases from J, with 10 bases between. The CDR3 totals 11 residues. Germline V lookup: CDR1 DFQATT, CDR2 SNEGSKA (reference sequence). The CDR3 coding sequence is TGCAGTGGCGGGAAACACTACGAGCAGTACTTC. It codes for CSGGKHYEQYF.

CDR3 region: CASTSRGAGLTGELFF. The CDR3 region has the DNA TGTGCCAGTACCTCTAGGGGGGCAGGGCTTACCGGGGAGCTGTTTTTT. This chain links TRBV19 with TRBJ2-2, with D perhaps TRBD1 or TRBD2 (6 bases each). Germline assignment: CDR1 LNHDA and CDR2 SQIVND (reference sequence). The CDR3 sequence is 16 residues long. The V gene lost 7 bases and the J gene lost 5 bases, with 20 bases spanning the gap.

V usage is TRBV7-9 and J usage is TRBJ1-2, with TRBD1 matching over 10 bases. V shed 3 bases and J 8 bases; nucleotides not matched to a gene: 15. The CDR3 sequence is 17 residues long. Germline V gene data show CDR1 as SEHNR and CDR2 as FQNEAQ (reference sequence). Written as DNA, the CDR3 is TGTGCCAGCAGCTTTCATCCGGGACAGGGGTTTTTTCGGGGCTACACCTTC. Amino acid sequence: CASSFHPGQGFFRGYTF.

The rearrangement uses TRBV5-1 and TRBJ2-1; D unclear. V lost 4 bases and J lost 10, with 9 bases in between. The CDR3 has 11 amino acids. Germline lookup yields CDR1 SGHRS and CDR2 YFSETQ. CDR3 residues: CASSLPGEQFF. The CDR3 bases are TGCGCCAGCAGCCTCCCTGGGGAGCAGTTCTTC.

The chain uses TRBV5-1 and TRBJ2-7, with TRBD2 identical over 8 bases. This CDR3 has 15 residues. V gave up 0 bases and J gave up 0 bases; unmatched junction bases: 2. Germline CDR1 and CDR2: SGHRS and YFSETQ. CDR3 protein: CASSLVGTSSYEQYF. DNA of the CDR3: TGCGCCAGCAGCTTGGTTGGGACTAGCTCCTACGAGCAGTACTTC.

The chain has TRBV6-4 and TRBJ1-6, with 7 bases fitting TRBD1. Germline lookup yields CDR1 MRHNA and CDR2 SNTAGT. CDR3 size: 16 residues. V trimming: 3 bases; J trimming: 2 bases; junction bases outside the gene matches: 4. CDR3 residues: CASSEGQWAYNSPLHF. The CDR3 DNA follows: TGTGCCAGCAGTGAGGGACAGTGGGCCTATAATTCACCCCTCCACTTT.

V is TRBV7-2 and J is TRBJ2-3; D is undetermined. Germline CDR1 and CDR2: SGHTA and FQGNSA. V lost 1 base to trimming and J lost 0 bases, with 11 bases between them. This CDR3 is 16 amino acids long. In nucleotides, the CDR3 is TGTGCCAGCAGCTTAGTTGGACCTAAAAGCACAGATACGCAGTATTTT. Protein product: CASSLVGPKSTDTQYF.

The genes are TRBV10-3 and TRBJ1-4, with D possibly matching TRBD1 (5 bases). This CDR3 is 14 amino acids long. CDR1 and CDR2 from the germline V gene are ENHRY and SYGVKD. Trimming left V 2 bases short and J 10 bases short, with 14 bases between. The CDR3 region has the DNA TGTGCCATCAGTGAGCAGGGAGGGATAGGAAAACTGTTTTTT. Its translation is CAISEQGGIGKLFF.

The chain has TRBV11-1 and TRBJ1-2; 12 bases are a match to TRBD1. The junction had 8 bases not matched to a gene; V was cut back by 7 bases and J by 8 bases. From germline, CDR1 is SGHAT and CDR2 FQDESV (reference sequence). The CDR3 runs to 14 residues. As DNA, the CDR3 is TGTGCCAGCACCACTGGGACAGGGGGCTTGGGCTACACCTTC. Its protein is CASTTGTGGLGYTF.

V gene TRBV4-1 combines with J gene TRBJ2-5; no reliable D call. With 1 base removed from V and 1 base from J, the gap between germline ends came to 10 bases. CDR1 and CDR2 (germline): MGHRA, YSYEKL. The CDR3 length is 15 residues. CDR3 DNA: TGCGCCAGCAGCCAAGGAAAAACGGTCCAAGAGACCCAGTACTTC. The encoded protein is CASSQGKTVQETQYF.

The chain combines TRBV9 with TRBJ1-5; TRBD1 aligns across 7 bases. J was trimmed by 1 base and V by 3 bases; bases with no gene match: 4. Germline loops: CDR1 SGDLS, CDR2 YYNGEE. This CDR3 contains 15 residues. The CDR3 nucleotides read TGTGCCAGCAGCGCTCAAGGGGGCAGCAATCAGCCCCAGCATTTT. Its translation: CASSAQGGSNQPQHF.

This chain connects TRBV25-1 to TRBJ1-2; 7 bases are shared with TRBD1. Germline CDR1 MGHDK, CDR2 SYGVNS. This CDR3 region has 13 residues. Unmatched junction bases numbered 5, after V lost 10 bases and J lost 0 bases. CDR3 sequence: CATAGGPNYGYTF. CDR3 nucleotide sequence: TGTGCCACCGCAGGGGGTCCTAACTATGGCTACACCTTC.

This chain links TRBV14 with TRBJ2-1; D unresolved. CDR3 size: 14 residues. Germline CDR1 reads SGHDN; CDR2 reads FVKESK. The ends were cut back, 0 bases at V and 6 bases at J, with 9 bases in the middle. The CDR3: CASSQERLGNEQFF. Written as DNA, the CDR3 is TGTGCCAGCAGCCAAGAGCGGTTGGGCAATGAGCAGTTCTTC.

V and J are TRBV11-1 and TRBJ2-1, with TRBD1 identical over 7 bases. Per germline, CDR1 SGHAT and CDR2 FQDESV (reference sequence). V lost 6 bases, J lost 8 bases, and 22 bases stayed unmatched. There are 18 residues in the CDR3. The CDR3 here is CASRKGQVHRRVGYEQFF. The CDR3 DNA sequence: TGTGCCAGCAGAAAAGGACAGGTCCACCGTCGAGTGGGCTATGAGCAGTTCTTC.

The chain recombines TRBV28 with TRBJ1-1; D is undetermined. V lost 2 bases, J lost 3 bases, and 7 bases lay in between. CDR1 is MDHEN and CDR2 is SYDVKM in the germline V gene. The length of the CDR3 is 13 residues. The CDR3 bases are TGTGCCAGCAGTTTAATGAGGGACACTGAAGCTTTCTTT. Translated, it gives CASSLMRDTEAFF.

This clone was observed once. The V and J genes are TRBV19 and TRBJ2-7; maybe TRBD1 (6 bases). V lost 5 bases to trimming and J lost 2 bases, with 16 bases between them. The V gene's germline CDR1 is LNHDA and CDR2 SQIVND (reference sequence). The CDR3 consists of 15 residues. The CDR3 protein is CASSPTGSFPYEQYF. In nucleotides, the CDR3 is TGTGCCAGTAGTCCGACAGGATCGTTTCCCTACGAGCAGTACTTC.